This T cell receptor beta chain was found in a study of beta chain features in type 1 diabetes. Investigators reverse transcribed all isolated RNA, so they sequenced expressed TCRB transcripts. The repertoire was sequenced with immunoSEQ multiplex PCR; TCRdb's copy has only in-frame clones and lacks some. The profile shows hundreds of thousands of clones, about 16% of them singletons. A remark on this clone: Its antigen is not known.

The study's findings and limits: More deletions and fewer insertions at VDJ junctions were found in patients with type 1 diabetes.

The CDR3 consists of 12 residues. CDR1 and CDR2 (germline): MDHEN, SYDVKM. V dropped 6 bases and J dropped 0 bases, with 3 bases sitting between them. The chain recombines TRBV28 with TRBJ1-3; D unclear. The sequencing input was naive CD4+ T cells from blood. The TCR sequence derives from a young man in good health. CDR3 loop: CASRNSGNTIYF. Written as DNA, the CDR3 is TGTGCCAGCAGAAACTCTGGAAACACCATATATTTT. The whole variable domain, remainder taken from reference TRBV28 and TRBJ1-3, is DVKVTQSSRYLVKRTGEKVFLECVQDMDHENMFWYRQDPGLGLRLIYFSYDVKMKEKGDIPEGYSVSREKKERFSLILESASTNQTSMYLCASRNSGNTIYFGEGSWLTVV.